One and the same sample provided the 21 T cell receptor beta chains below, sequenced in a study of CD8 T cells in Susac syndrome. RNA totalling about 0.5 to 1 ug underwent reverse transcription with random hexamers. TCRdb re-analysed the immunoSEQ multiplex PCR reads in MiXCR, keeping a single row per CDR3 protein. The repertoire holds about 26,000 distinct CDR3 sequences, with approximately 94% as singletons. Material for sequencing was CD8+ T cells from PBMCs. The receptors stem from a human donor in good health.

For the CDR3, the DNA is TGTGCCAGCAGCCAAGGGGTGTATCAGCCCCAGCATTTT. Translation gives CASSQGVYQPQHF. This chain joins TRBV3-1 and TRBJ1-5, with D unresolved. Germline values: CDR1 LGHDT, CDR2 YNNKEL (reference sequence). The ends were cut back, 1 base at V and 5 bases at J, with 6 bases in the middle. The CDR3 runs 13 residues.

The chain uses TRBV6-6 and TRBJ2-5, with D perhaps matching TRBD2 (7 bases). V was shortened by 0 bases and J by 7 bases, with 12 bases between the two germline ends. Per germline, CDR1 MNHNY and CDR2 SVGAGI (reference sequence). This CDR3 contains 14 residues. CDR3 bases: TGTGCCAGCAGTTACTCGACGGGGGGCGGGACCCAGTACTTC. As protein: CASSYSTGGGTQYF.

The chain joins TRBV20-1 to TRBJ2-4; D is uncertain. The V end lost 0 bases, the J end lost 0 bases, and 9 bases lay between the germline ends. CDR3 length: 15 amino acids. Per germline, CDR1 DFQATT and CDR2 SNEGSKA (reference sequence). The chain's CDR3 is CSARENEIAKNIQYF. The DNA for the CDR3 is TGCAGTGCTAGAGAAAACGAAATAGCCAAAAACATTCAGTACTTC.

The CDR3 nucleotides are TGTGCCAGCACCCGCCGTCGCAAGGGGTTGAATGAAAAACTGTTTTTT. Its protein product is CASTRRRKGLNEKLFF. V and J are TRBV7-8 and TRBJ1-4; a possible D gene is TRBD1 (5 bases). The ends were cut back, 7 bases at V and 5 bases at J, with 20 bases in the middle. The CDR3 contains 16 residues. The germline V gene has CDR1 SGHVS and CDR2 FQNEAQ.

The gene calls are TRBV6-6 and TRBJ1-1; D uncertain. Per germline, CDR1 MNHNY and CDR2 SVGAGI (reference sequence). Trimming left V 10 bases short and J 1 base short, with 4 bases between. The CDR3 totals 10 residues. DNA for the CDR3: TGTGCCACCCGGAACACTGAAGCTTTCTTT. This encodes CATRNTEAFF.

The chain has TRBV29-1 and TRBJ1-1, with 10 positions matching TRBD1. V dropped 2 bases and J dropped 5; count of bases not matched to a gene: 5. CDR1 SQVTM and CDR2 ANQGSEA come from the germline V gene. The CDR3 is 14 amino acids. CDR3 coding DNA: TGCAGCGTTGAACGTCCGGGACAGGGGACTGAAGCTTTCTTT. This encodes CSVERPGQGTEAFF.

The chain uses TRBV5-8 and TRBJ2-6; weak D call: TRBD2 (6 bases). The CDR3 is 16 amino acids. Trimming shortened V by 0 bases and J by 4 bases, and 11 bases separated the two germline ends. Per germline, CDR1 SGHTS and CDR2 YDEGEE. The CDR3 here is CASSLGRGTGANVLTF. CDR3 DNA sequence: TGTGCCAGCAGCTTGGGACGGGGGACCGGGGCCAACGTCCTGACTTTC.

The chain couples TRBV5-1 to TRBJ2-7, with unresolved D. Trimming took 0 bases from V and 2 from J, leaving 9 bases between them. The CDR3 spans 14 residues. CDR1 is SGHRS and CDR2 is YFSETQ in the germline V gene. CDR3 sequence (DNA): TGCGCCAGCAGCTTGGCCGACCCTACCTACGAGCAGTACTTC. It specifies CASSLADPTYEQYF. Supplemented by reference TRBV5-1 and TRBJ2-7, the full variable domain reads KAGVTQTPRYLIKTRGQQVTLSCSPISGHRSVSWYQQTPGQGLQFLFEYFSETQRNKGNFPGRFSGRQFSNSRSEMNVSTLELGDSALYLCASSLADPTYEQYFGPGTRLTVT.

The chain couples TRBV3-1 to TRBJ2-7; D perhaps matches TRBD2 (5 bases). The CDR3 has 15 residues. Per germline, CDR1 LGHDT and CDR2 YNNKEL (reference sequence). The V gene lost 0 bases and the J gene lost 0 bases, with 9 bases spanning the gap. The CDR3 sequence: CASSQDLGSSYEQYF. The CDR3 DNA is TGTGCCAGCAGCCAAGATTTAGGGAGCTCCTACGAGCAGTACTTC.

The V and J genes are TRBV6-2 or TRBV6-3 and TRBJ2-2; 11 bases match TRBD2. The V gene's germline CDR1 is MNHEY and CDR2 SVGEGT. V gave up 0 bases and J gave up 0 bases; unmatched junction bases: 9. CDR3 length equals 20 residues. The CDR3: CASSYSGLAGGFANTGELFF. CDR3 bases: TGTGCCAGCAGTTACTCGGGGCTAGCGGGGGGCTTCGCGAACACCGGGGAGCTGTTTTTT.

This chain links TRBV5-6 with TRBJ2-2, with 9 bases lining up with TRBD2. The V gene's germline CDR1 is SGHDT and CDR2 YYEEEE. Trimming removed 0 bases from V and 0 bases from J; junction bases left unmatched: 3. The CDR3 covers 17 residues. The CDR3 bases are TGTGCCAGCAGCTTGGGAGCGGGGGGACCGAACACCGGGGAGCTGTTTTTT. Protein: CASSLGAGGPNTGELFF.

This clonotype was seen once. The CDR3 loop is CASSQDTGGLGNTIYF. The CDR3 DNA is TGCGCCAGCAGCCAAGATACCGGGGGGCTTGGAAACACCATATATTTT. V is TRBV4-3 and J is TRBJ1-3; tentative D call: TRBD1 (6 bases). CDR1 is LGHNA, CDR2 YSLEER, per germline. The CDR3 contains 16 residues. V gave up 0 bases and J gave up 3 bases, with 12 bases separating them.

The V call is TRBV6-2 or TRBV6-3, the J call TRBJ2-3; no firm D call. V dropped 2 bases and J dropped 6 bases, with 6 bases sitting between them. CDR1 is MNHEY and CDR2 is SVGEGT in the germline V gene. CDR3 size: 12 residues. DNA of the CDR3: TGTGCCAGCAGTTACGGGTCGGATACGCAGTATTTT. Translated, it gives CASSYGSDTQYF.

V and J are TRBV4-3 and TRBJ1-2; D uncertain. The V end lost 0 bases, the J end lost 4 bases, and 15 bases lay between the germline ends. Germline CDR1 and CDR2: LGHNA and YSLEER. This CDR3 is 16 amino acids long. The CDR3 DNA is TGCGCCAGCAGCCAAGATCGTAGGCGCGGGCTCTATGGCTACACCTTC. It encodes CASSQDRRRGLYGYTF.

This sequence joins TRBV6-2 or TRBV6-3 and TRBJ1-4; 7 bases line up with TRBD1. From germline, CDR1 is MNHEY and CDR2 SVGEGT. The ends lost 2 bases at V and 8 bases at J; junction bases unmatched: 2. The CDR3 runs to 13 residues. The CDR3 DNA reads as TGTGCCAGCAGTTACCCGACAGGGGAAAAACTGTTTTTT. This codes for CASSYPTGEKLFF.

This clonotype was seen once. This chain joins TRBV7-6 and TRBJ2-5; D call uncertain. CDR1 SGHVS and CDR2 FNYEAQ come from the germline V gene. CDR3 length equals 11 residues. V lost 5 bases and J 3 bases, leaving 4 bases between the germline ends. In DNA form, the CDR3 reads TGTGCCAGCAGCACGGAAGAGACCCAGTACTTC. Encoded protein: CASSTEETQYF.

The J gene is TRBJ2-3, the V gene TRBV12-5; unclear D gene. The CDR3 consists of 17 residues. V shed 1 base and J shed 0 bases, with 14 bases lying between them. Germline-derived CDR1 and CDR2 are LGHNT and FRNRAP. In DNA form, the CDR3 reads TGTGCTAGTGGTTTGGGTACAGCTCCTTTTAGCACAGATACGCAGTATTTT. Its translation is CASGLGTAPFSTDTQYF.

This clonotype was detected only a few times. The chain recombines TRBV6-1 with TRBJ1-5; possibly TRBD1 for D (6 bases). Germline V gene sequence: CDR1 MNHNS, CDR2 SASEGT. The CDR3 sequence is 14 residues long. The V end was cut by 5 bases, the J end by 1 base, with 9 bases between. DNA for the CDR3: TGTGCCAGCAGTTGGACAGCAAGCAATCAGCCCCAGCATTTT. This translates into CASSWTASNQPQHF.

This rearrangement joins TRBV19 to TRBJ1-1; 9 nucleotides line up with TRBD1. After removal of 0 bases from V and 1 base from J, the junction contained 9 bases not matched to a gene. The CDR3 length is 18 residues. The germline V gene has CDR1 LNHDA and CDR2 SQIVND (reference sequence). In DNA, the CDR3 is TGTGCCAGTAGTATAGATCGTTGGGACAGGGACGAGAACACTGAAGCTTTCTTT. Translating gives CASSIDRWDRDENTEAFF.

The chain has TRBV9 and TRBJ2-3; no firm D call. The CDR3 spans 14 residues. Germline V gene lookup returns CDR1 SGDLS and CDR2 YYNGEE. Trimming took off 0 bases at V and 1 base at J, with 6 bases between the two ends. In DNA form, the CDR3 reads TGTGCCAGCAGCGTAGGTTCCCGCACAGATACGCAGTATTTT. It is translated as CASSVGSRTDTQYF.

The chain is built from TRBV7-9 and TRBJ2-7, with no clear D. The CDR3 totals 13 residues. The germline CDR1 and CDR2 sequences are SEHNR and FQNEAQ (reference sequence). Trimming removed 3 bases from V and 2 bases from J, with 8 bases in between. The CDR3 loop reads CASSFKGTYEQYF. In nucleotides, the CDR3 is TGTGCCAGCAGCTTTAAGGGTACCTACGAGCAGTACTTC.